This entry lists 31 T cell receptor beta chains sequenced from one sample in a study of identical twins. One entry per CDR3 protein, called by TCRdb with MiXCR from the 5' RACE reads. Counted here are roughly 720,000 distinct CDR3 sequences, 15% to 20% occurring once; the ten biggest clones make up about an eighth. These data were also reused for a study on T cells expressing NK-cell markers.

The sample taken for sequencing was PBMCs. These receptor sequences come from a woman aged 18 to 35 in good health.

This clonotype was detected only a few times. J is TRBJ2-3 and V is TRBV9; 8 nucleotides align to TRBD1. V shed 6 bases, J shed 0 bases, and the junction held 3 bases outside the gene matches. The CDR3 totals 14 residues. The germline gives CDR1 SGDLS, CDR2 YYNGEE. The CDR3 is CASTGDRSTDTQYF. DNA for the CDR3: TGTGCCAGCACCGGGGACAGGAGCACAGATACGCAGTATTTT.

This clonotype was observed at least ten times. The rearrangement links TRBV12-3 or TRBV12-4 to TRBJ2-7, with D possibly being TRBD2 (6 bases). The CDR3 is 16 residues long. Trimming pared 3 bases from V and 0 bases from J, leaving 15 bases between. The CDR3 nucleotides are TGTGCCAGCAGTTTTGAGGCGGGACTCACCTCCTACGAGCAGTACTTC. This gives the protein CASSFEAGLTSYEQYF.

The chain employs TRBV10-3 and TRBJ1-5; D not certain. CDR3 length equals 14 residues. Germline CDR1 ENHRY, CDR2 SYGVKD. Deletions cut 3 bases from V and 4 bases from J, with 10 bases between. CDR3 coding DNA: TGTGCCATCAGTGATCCGGGTACGAATCAGCCCCAGCATTTT. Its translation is CAISDPGTNQPQHF.

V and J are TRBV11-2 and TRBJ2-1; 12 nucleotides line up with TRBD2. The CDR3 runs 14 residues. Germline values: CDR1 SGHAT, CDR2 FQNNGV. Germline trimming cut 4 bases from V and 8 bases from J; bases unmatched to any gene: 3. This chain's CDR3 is CASSSTSGGYEQFF. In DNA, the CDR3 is TGTGCCAGCAGCTCCACTAGCGGGGGGTATGAGCAGTTCTTC. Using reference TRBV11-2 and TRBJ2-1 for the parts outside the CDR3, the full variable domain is EAGVAQSPRYKIIEKRQSVAFWCNPISGHATLYWYQQILGQGPKLLIQFQNNGVVDDSQLPKDRFSAERLKGVDSTLKIQPAKLEDSAVYLCASSSTSGGYEQFFGPGTRLTVL.

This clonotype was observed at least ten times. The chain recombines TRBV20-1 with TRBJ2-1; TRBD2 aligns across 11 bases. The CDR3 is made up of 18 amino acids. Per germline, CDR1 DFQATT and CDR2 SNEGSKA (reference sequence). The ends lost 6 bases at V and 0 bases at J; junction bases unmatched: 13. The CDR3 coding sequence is TGCAGTGCAGGGGGGGGGACTAGCGGTCGGAGCTCCTACAATGAGCAGTTCTTC. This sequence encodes CSAGGGTSGRSSYNEQFF.

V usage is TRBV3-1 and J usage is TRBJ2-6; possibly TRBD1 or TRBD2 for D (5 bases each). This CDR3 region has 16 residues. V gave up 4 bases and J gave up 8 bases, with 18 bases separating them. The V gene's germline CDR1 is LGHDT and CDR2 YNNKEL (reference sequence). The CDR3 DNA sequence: TGTGCCAGCAGCCGAAGAGGCGGTGGGGGACCCAACGTCCTGACTTTC. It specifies CASSRRGGGGPNVLTF.

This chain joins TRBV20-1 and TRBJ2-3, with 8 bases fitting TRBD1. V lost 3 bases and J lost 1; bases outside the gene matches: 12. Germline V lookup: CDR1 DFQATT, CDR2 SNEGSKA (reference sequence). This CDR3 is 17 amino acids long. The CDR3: CSASSGQGGSRTDTQYF. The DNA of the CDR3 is TGCAGTGCTAGTAGCGGACAGGGTGGGTCCCGCACAGATACGCAGTATTTT.

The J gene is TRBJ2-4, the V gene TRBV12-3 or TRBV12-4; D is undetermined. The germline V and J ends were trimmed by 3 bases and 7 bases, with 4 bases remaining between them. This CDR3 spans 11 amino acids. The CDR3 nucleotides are TGTGCCAGCAGTTTTGGTAACATTCAGTACTTC. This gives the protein CASSFGNIQYF.

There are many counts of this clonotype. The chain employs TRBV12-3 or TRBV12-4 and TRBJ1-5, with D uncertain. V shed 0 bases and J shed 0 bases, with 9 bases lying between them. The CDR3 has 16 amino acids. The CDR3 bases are TGTGCCAGCAGTTTAGCGAGCGCCTATAGCAATCAGCCCCAGCATTTT. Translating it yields CASSLASAYSNQPQHF.

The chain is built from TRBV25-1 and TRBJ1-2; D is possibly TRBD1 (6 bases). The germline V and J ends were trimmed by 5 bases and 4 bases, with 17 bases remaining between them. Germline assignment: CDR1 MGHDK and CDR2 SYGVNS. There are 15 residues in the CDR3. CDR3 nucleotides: TGTGCCAGCAGTAACTCCGGGACACGGAGCTATGGCTACACCTTC. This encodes CASSNSGTRSYGYTF.

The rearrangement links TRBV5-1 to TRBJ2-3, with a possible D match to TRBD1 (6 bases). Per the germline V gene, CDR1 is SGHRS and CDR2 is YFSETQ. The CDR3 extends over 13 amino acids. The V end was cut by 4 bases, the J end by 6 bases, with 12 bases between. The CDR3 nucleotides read TGCGCCAGCAGCGACCCAGGGGCGGATACGCAGTATTTT. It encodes CASSDPGADTQYF.

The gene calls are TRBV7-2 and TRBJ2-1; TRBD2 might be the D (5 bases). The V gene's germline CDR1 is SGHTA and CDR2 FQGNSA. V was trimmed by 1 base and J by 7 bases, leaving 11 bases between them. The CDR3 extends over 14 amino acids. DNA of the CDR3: TGTGCCAGCAGCTTAGAGAAACTAGGAAATGAGCAGTTCTTC. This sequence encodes CASSLEKLGNEQFF.

DNA for the CDR3: TGTGCCAGCAGTGACATCGACCAAAATGAGCAGTTCTTC. It yields the protein CASSDIDQNEQFF. V is TRBV6-4 and J is TRBJ2-1; D is ambiguous. The CDR3 covers 13 residues. V shed 2 bases and J shed 7 bases, with 9 bases lying between them. CDR1 and CDR2 (germline): MRHNA, SNTAGT.

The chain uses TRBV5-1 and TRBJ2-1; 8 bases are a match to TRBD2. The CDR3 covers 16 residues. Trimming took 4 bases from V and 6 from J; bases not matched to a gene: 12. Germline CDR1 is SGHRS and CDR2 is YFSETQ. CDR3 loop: CASSLDRAGGFNEQFF. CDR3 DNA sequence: TGCGCCAGCAGCCTGGATCGGGCGGGAGGTTTCAATGAGCAGTTCTTC.

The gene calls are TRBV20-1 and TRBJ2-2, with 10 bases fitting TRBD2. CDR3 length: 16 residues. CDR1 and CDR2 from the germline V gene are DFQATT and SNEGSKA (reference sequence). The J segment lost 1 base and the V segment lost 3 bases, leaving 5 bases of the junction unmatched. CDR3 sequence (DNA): TGCAGTGCTAGGAGCGGGACTAGCGAGAACACCGGGGAGCTGTTTTTT. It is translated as CSARSGTSENTGELFF.

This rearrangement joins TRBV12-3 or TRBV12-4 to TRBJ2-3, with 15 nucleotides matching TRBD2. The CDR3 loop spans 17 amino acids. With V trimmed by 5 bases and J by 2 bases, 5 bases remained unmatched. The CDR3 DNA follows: TGTGCCAGCAGTATTAGGACTAGCGGGGGGGTCACAGATACGCAGTATTTT. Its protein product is CASSIRTSGGVTDTQYF.

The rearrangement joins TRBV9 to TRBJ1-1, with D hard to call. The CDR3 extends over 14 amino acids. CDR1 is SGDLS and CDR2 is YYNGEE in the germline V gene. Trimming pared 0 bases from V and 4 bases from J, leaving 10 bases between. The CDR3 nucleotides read TGTGCCAGCAGCGTAGTCTCGGGCGGCACTGAAGCTTTCTTT. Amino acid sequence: CASSVVSGGTEAFF.

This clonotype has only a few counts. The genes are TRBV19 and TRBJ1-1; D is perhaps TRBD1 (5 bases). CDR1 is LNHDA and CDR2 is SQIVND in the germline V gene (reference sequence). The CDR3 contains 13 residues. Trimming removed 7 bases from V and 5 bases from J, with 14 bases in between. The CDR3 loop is CASKTARGTEAFF. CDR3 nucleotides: TGTGCCAGTAAAACCGCCCGGGGGACTGAAGCTTTCTTT.

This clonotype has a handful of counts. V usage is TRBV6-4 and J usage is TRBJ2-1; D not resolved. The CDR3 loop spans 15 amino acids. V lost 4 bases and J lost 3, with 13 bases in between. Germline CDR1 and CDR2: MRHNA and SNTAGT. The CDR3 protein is CASSARIGIYNEQFF. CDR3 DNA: TGTGCCAGCAGTGCCCGTATCGGAATCTACAATGAGCAGTTCTTC.

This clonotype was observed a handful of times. The CDR3 sequence is CASSLGRDLYEQYF. The CDR3 bases are TGCGCCAGCAGCTTGGGCAGGGACCTCTACGAGCAGTACTTC. The chain links TRBV5-1 to TRBJ2-7; D might be TRBD1 or TRBD2, each matching 5 bases. Germline loops: CDR1 SGHRS, CDR2 YFSETQ. The length of the CDR3 is 14 residues. V was trimmed by 0 bases and J by 3 bases, leaving 10 bases between them.

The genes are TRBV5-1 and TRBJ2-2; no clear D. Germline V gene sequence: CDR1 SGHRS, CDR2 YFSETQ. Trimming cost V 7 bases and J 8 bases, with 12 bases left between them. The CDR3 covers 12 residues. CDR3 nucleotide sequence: TGCGCCAGCCGCCCAGAATTTGGGGAGCTGTTTTTT. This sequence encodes CASRPEFGELFF.

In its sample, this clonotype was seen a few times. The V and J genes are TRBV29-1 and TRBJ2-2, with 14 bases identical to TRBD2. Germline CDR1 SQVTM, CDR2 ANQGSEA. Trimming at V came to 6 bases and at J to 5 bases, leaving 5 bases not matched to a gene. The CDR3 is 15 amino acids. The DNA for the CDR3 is TGCAGCGTGGGACTAGCGGGAGAGAGGACCGGGGAGCTGTTTTTT. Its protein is CSVGLAGERTGELFF.

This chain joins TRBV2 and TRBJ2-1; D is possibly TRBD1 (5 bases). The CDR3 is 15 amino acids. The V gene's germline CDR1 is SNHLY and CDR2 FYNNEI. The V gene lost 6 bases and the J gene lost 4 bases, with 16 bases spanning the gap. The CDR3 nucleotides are TGTGCCAGCAGATTAAGGGGAAGTGGGTACAATGAGCAGTTCTTC. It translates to CASRLRGSGYNEQFF.

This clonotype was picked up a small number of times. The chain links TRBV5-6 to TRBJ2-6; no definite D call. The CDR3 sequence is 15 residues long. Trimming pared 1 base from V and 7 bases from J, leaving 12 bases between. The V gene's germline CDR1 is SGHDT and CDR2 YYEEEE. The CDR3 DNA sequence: TGTGCCAGCAGCTTGACAGTTAATATCGCCAACGTCCTGACTTTC. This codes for CASSLTVNIANVLTF.

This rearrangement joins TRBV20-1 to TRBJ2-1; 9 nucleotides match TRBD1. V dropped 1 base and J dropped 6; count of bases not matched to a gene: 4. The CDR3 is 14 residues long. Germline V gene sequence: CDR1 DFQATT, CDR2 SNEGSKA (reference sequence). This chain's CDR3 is CSARVQGAINEQFF. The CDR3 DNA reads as TGCAGTGCTAGAGTACAGGGGGCGATCAATGAGCAGTTCTTC.

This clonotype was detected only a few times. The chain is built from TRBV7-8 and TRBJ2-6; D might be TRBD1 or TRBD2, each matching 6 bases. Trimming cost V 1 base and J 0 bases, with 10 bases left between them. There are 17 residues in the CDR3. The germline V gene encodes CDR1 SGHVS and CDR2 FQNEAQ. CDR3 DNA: TGTGCCAGCAGCTTAGGACGGGGGCCCTCTGGGGCCAACGTCCTGACTTTC. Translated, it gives CASSLGRGPSGANVLTF.

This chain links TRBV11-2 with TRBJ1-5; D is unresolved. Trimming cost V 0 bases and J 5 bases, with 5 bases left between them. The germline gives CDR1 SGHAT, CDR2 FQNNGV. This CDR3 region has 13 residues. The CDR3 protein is CASSLEGYQPQHF. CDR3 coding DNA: TGTGCCAGCAGCTTAGAGGGCTATCAGCCCCAGCATTTT.

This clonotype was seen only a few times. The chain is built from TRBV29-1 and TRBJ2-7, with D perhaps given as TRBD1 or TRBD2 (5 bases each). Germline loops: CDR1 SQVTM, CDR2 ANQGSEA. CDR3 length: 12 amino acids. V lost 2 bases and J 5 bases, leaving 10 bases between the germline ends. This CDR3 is CSVETGGHEQYF. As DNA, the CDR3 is TGCAGCGTTGAAACAGGAGGTCACGAGCAGTACTTC.

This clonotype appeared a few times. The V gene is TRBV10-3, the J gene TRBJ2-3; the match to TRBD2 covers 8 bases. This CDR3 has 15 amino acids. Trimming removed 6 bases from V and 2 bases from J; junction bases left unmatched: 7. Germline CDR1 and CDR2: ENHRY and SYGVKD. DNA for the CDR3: TGTGCCATCAGCGGACTAGCAGATTCCACAGATACGCAGTATTTT. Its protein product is CAISGLADSTDTQYF.

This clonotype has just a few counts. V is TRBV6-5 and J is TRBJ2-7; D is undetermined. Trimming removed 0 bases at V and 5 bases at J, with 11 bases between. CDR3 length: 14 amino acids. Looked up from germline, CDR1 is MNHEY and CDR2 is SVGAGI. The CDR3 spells CASSYSRNLNEQYF. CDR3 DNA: TGTGCCAGCAGTTACTCCAGGAATCTCAACGAGCAGTACTTC.

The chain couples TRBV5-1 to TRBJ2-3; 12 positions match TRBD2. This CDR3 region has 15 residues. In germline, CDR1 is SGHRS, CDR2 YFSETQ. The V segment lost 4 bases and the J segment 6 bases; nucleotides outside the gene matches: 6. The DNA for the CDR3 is TGCGCCAGCAGCGGTACCGGGACTAGCGGGGATACGCAGTATTTT. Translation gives CASSGTGTSGDTQYF.